Listed below are T cell receptor beta chains from one sample, sequenced in a study of blood T cell repertoires in COVID-19. The repertoire was sequenced with immunoSEQ multiplex PCR; TCRdb's copy has only in-frame clones and lacks some. The sample shows 120,000 or so clones, 87% of them seen only once. Sequencing used peripheral blood. The receptors were sampled from a woman aged 50 to 65 with acute or convalescent COVID-19. The CDR3 runs from the conserved cysteine through the conserved F or W. D genes are given only for firm matches. Some rows mark clone size as missing; the rest say once, few, many or name a class of expanded clone.

.	TRBV7-8	TRBJ1-1	.	CASRRRASSPTEAFF	TGTGCCAGCAGAAGGAGGGCGTCGAGCCCCACTGAAGCTTTCTTT
.	TRBV7-2	TRBJ1-1	.	CASNLQGSTEAFF	TGTGCCAGCAACCTGCAGGGAAGCACTGAAGCTTTCTTT
once	TRBV19	TRBJ1-4	.	CASSITGGEEKLFF	TGTGCCAGTAGTATAACCGGGGGAGAGGAAAAACTGTTTTTT
.	TRBV27	TRBJ1-2	TRBD1	CASTTGTGAKIYGYTF	TGTGCCAGCACCACCGGGACAGGGGCGAAAATCTATGGCTACACCTTC
.	TRBV10-3	TRBJ1-3	TRBD1	CAITKGQGGDTIYF	TGTGCCATCACCAAGGGACAGGGTGGAGACACCATATATTTT
.	TRBV11-2	TRBJ1-1	TRBD1	CASSLAGQGGTEAFF	TGTGCCAGCAGCCTAGCCGGACAGGGAGGCACTGAAGCTTTCTTT
once	TRBV10-3	TRBJ2-7	TRBD2	CAIRAGGVYEQYF	TGTGCCATCAGGGCGGGAGGGGTCTACGAGCAGTACTTC
few	TRBV15	TRBJ1-2	TRBD1	CATSRGFFSTGLGGYTF	TGTGCCACCAGCAGAGGTTTTTTTTCGACAGGGTTAGGTGGCTACACCTTC
.	TRBV12-3/TRBV12-4	TRBJ2-2	.	CASIPGFTGELFF	TGTGCCAGCATCCCAGGGTTCACCGGGGAGCTGTTTTTT
.	TRBV27	TRBJ1-2	TRBD1	CASSSLEGARGYTF	TGTGCCAGCAGTTCCCTGGAGGGGGCGAGAGGCTACACCTTC
.	TRBV24-1	TRBJ2-1	.	CATVGQTYNEQFF	TGTGCCACCGTAGGACAGACCTACAATGAGCAGTTCTTC
.	TRBV19	TRBJ1-1	.	CASADILRGAFF	TGTGCCAGTGCTGACATTCTGCGTGGAGCTTTCTTT
.	TRBV18	TRBJ2-1	TRBD1	CASSPGTGSFF	TGTGCCAGCTCACCCGGGACAGGGTCATTCTTC
few	TRBV11-2	TRBJ2-2	TRBD2	CASSRLAGGPGELFF	TGTGCCAGCAGCCGACTAGCGGGGGGCCCAGGGGAGCTGTTTTTT
.	TRBV28	TRBJ2-7	.	CASSLSGYEQYF	TGTGCCAGCAGCCTCTCGGGATACGAGCAGTACTTC
.	TRBV2	TRBJ1-2	.	CASSKGDINYGYTF	TGTGCCAGCAGTAAGGGGGACATTAACTATGGCTACACCTTC
once	TRBV7-2	TRBJ2-2	.	CASSFGGRAGELFF	TGTGCCAGCAGCTTTGGGGGCCGGGCCGGGGAGCTGTTTTTT
.	TRBV13	TRBJ1-5	.	CASSLGGDNQPQHF	TGTGCCAGCAGCTTGGGGGGTGACAATCAGCCCCAGCATTTT
.	TRBV5-1	TRBJ1-1	TRBD1	CASSASAGGSAEAFF	TGCGCCAGCAGCGCGTCGGCAGGGGGCTCCGCTGAAGCTTTCTTT
.	TRBV15	TRBJ2-4	TRBD1	CATSSPGQGIGNIQYF	TGTGCCACCAGCTCACCGGGACAGGGGATTGGAAACATTCAGTACTTC
.	TRBV6-2/TRBV6-3	TRBJ2-1	.	CASSTSSYNEQFF	TGTGCCAGCAGTACGAGCTCCTACAATGAGCAGTTCTTC
.	TRBV6-2/TRBV6-3	TRBJ2-1	TRBD1	CASSLTGTASYNEQFF	TGTGCCAGCAGTCTAACCGGGACAGCTAGTTACAATGAGCAGTTCTTC
few	TRBV6-1	TRBJ2-3	.	CASSDLGLKSTDTQYF	TGTGCCAGCAGTGACCTAGGACTCAAAAGCACAGATACGCAGTATTTT
.	TRBV6-2/TRBV6-3	TRBJ1-5	.	CASSYIGGSQPQHF	TGTGCCAGCAGTTACATAGGGGGATCCCAGCCCCAGCATTTT
.	TRBV2	TRBJ1-2	.	CASSEQGGLGGYTF	TGTGCCAGCAGTGAACAGGGAGGATTGGGTGGCTACACCTTC
.	TRBV7-6	TRBJ1-1	.	CASSLGRVGAFF	TGTGCCAGCAGCTTAGGTAGAGTCGGAGCTTTCTTT
once	TRBV18	TRBJ2-2	TRBD2	CASSPPPLGLASGELFF	TGTGCCAGCTCACCACCTCCCTTAGGACTAGCATCCGGGGAGCTGTTTTTT
.	TRBV18	TRBJ2-2	.	CASSPHPGELFF	TGTGCCAGCTCACCCCATCCCGGGGAGCTGTTTTTT
.	TRBV12-3/TRBV12-4	TRBJ2-1	TRBD2	CASTPGSGKEQFF	TGTGCCAGCACCCCCGGCAGCGGGAAGGAGCAGTTCTTC
.	TRBV2	TRBJ2-5	.	CASSEALGRTAQETQYF	TGTGCCAGCAGTGAAGCGCTTGGGAGAACGGCCCAAGAGACCCAGTACTTC
.	TRBV23-1	TRBJ2-4	TRBD2	CASSQWGGNIQYF	TGCGCCAGCAGTCAATGGGGGGGGAACATTCAGTACTTC
.	TRBV11-2	TRBJ1-5	TRBD1	CASSQSTGGNNQPQHF	TGTGCCAGCAGCCAATCTACAGGGGGCAACAATCAGCCCCAGCATTTT
.	TRBV10-3	TRBJ2-7	.	CAISPRDFSEQYF	TGTGCCATCAGTCCGCGGGACTTTAGCGAGCAGTACTTC
.	TRBV7-2	TRBJ2-4	.	CASSPGGGNIQYF	TGTGCCAGCAGCCCAGGTGGTGGGAACATTCAGTACTTC
.	TRBV7-2	TRBJ1-1	TRBD1	CASSLVSRGLGTEAFF	TGTGCCAGCAGCTTAGTTTCCAGGGGGCTAGGAACTGAAGCTTTCTTT
.	TRBV4-1	TRBJ2-3	.	CASSQRGGNTDTQYF	TGCGCCAGCAGCCAAAGGGGGGGAAACACAGATACGCAGTATTTT
.	TRBV18	TRBJ1-4	TRBD1	CASSPLPGGGEKLFF	TGTGCCAGCTCACCACTTCCAGGGGGAGGAGAAAAACTGTTTTTT
few	TRBV6-4	TRBJ1-5	.	CASSDSSSSSPIGNQPQHF	TGTGCCAGCAGTGACTCGAGTTCTAGCTCTCCTATTGGCAATCAGCCCCAGCATTTT
many	TRBV5-8	TRBJ1-5	.	CASSLWRSQRPNQPQHF	TGTGCCAGCAGCTTGTGGAGGTCCCAACGTCCTAATCAGCCCCAGCATTTT
.	TRBV2	TRBJ1-2	.	CASRGQIYGYTF	TGTGCCAGCCGCGGGCAGATCTATGGCTACACCTTC
.	TRBV15	TRBJ1-4	.	CATSRGQGKAEKLFF	TGTGCCACCAGCAGAGGCCAGGGGAAAGCTGAAAAACTGTTTTTT
.	TRBV4-1	TRBJ1-6	.	CASSQALGGIGSPLHF	TGCGCCAGCAGCCAAGCGCTCGGGGGGATCGGTTCACCCCTCCACTTT
.	TRBV12-3/TRBV12-4	TRBJ1-1	TRBD1	CASSPTGVKEAFF	TGTGCCAGCAGCCCGACAGGGGTCAAAGAAGCTTTCTTT
.	TRBV6-5	TRBJ1-1	.	CASSLQRRRNEAFF	TGTGCCAGCAGCCTCCAGAGGAGGAGGAATGAAGCTTTCTTT
.	TRBV2	TRBJ1-6	.	CASSEEGRSPLHF	TGTGCCAGCAGTGAGGAGGGACGGTCACCCCTCCACTTT
once	TRBV12-3/TRBV12-4	TRBJ1-2	.	CASSLYSGDGYTF	TGTGCCAGCAGTTTATACTCAGGGGACGGCTACACCTTC
.	TRBV19	TRBJ1-2	TRBD1	CASSIFGAGGNGYTF	TGTGCCAGTAGTATTTTCGGGGCAGGGGGTAATGGCTACACCTTC
.	TRBV19	TRBJ1-1	TRBD1	CAVSDRISTEAFF	TGTGCCGTATCGGACAGGATCTCCACTGAAGCTTTCTTT
.	TRBV27	TRBJ1-2	TRBD1	CASSPLGQGANGYTF	TGTGCCAGCAGTCCGCTAGGACAGGGGGCGAATGGCTACACCTTC
.	TRBV5-4	TRBJ2-7	TRBD2	CASSRTSGSSIEQYF	TGTGCCAGCAGTCGGACTAGCGGGAGTAGTATAGAGCAGTACTTC
.	TRBV5-1	TRBJ2-1	TRBD2	CASSPARILAGGWNEQFF	TGCGCCAGCAGCCCAGCCCGGATTCTAGCGGGAGGATGGAATGAGCAGTTCTTC
.	TRBV3-1/TRBV3-2	TRBJ2-1	TRBD2	CASSLAGGGNEQFF	TGTGCCAGCAGTTTAGCGGGGGGAGGCAATGAGCAGTTCTTC
.	TRBV27	TRBJ2-3	TRBD1	CASSRQGALDTDTQYF	TGTGCCAGCAGTCGACAGGGGGCGCTGGACACAGATACGCAGTATTTT